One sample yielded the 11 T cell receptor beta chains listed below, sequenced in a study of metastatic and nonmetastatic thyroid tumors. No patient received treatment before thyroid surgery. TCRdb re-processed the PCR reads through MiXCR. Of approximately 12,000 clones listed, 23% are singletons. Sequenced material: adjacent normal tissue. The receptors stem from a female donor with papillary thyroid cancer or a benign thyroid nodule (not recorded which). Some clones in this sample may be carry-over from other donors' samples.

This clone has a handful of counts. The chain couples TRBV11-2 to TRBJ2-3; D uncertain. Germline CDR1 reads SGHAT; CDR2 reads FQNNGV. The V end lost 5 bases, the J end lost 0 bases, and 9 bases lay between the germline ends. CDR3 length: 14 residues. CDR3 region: CASSPSTSTDTQYF. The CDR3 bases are TGTGCCAGCAGCCCGTCCACTAGCACAGATACGCAGTATTTT.

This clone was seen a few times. For the CDR3, the DNA is TGTGCCAGCAAACTCTCCGGGTTCTCCTACGAGCAGTACTTC. Amino acids: CASKLSGFSYEQYF. V and J are TRBV28 and TRBJ2-7; D is unclear. Trimming took 7 bases from V and 0 from J, leaving 13 bases between them. CDR1 and CDR2 from the germline V gene are MDHEN and SYDVKM. The CDR3 length is 14 residues.

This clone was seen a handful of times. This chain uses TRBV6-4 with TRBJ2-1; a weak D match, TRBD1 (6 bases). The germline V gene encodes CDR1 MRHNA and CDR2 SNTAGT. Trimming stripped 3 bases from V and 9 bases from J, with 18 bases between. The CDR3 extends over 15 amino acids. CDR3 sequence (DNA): TGTGCCAGCAGTGAGGCCAAAACAGGGCGTGCTGAGCAGTTCTTC. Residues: CASSEAKTGRAEQFF.

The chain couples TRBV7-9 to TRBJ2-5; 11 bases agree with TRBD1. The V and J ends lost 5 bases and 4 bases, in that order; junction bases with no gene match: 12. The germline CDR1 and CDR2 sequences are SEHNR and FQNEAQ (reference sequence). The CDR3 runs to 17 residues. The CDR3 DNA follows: TGTGCCAGCAGCCTCCTTGACGGACAGGGGGCGAGAGAGACCCAGTACTTC. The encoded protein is CASSLLDGQGARETQYF.

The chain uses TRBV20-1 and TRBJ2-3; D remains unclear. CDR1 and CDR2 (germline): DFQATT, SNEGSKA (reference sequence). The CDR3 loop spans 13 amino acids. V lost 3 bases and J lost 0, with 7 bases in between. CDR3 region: CSASGASTDTQYF. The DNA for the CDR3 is TGCAGTGCTAGCGGAGCTAGCACAGATACGCAGTATTTT.

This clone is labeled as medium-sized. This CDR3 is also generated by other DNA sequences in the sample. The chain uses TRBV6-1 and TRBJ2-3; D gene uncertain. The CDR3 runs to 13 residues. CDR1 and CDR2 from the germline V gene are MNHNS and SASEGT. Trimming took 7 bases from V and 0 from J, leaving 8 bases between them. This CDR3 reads CASTPRSTDTQYF. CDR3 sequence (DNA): TGTGCCAGCACCCCGAGGAGCACAGATACGCAGTATTTT.

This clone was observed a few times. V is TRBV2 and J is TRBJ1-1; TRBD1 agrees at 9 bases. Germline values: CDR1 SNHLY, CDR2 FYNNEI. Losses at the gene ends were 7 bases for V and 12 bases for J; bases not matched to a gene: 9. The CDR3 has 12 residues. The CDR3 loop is CASKGDRAKPFF. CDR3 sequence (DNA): TGTGCCAGCAAGGGGGACAGGGCTAAACCTTTCTTT.

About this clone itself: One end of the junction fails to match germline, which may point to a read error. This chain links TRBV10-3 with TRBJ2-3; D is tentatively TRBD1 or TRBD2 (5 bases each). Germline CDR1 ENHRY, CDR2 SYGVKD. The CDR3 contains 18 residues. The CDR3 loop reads CAISVARDRPNSTDMQYF. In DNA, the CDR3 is TGTGCCATCAGTGTGGCTAGGGACCGGCCCAATAGCACAGATATGCAGTATTTT.

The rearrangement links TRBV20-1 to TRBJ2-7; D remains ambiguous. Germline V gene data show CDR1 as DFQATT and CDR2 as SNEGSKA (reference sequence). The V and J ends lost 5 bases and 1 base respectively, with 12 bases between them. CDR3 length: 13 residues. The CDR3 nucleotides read TGCAGTGCTCCTTCGGAAGTTTCCTACGAGCAGTACTTC. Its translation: CSAPSEVSYEQYF.

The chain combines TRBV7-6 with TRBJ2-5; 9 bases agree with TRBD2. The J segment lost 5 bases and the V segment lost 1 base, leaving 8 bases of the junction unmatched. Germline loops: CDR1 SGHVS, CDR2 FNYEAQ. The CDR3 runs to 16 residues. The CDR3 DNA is TGTGCCAGCAGCTTAGTAGGACTAGCGAGACAGGAGACCCAGTACTTC. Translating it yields CASSLVGLARQETQYF.

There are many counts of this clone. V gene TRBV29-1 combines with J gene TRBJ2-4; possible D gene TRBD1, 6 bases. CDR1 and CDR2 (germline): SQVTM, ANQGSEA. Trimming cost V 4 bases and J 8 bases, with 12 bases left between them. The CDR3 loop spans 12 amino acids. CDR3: CSVGIAGDIQYF. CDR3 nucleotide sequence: TGCAGCGTTGGGATCGCAGGGGACATTCAGTACTTC.